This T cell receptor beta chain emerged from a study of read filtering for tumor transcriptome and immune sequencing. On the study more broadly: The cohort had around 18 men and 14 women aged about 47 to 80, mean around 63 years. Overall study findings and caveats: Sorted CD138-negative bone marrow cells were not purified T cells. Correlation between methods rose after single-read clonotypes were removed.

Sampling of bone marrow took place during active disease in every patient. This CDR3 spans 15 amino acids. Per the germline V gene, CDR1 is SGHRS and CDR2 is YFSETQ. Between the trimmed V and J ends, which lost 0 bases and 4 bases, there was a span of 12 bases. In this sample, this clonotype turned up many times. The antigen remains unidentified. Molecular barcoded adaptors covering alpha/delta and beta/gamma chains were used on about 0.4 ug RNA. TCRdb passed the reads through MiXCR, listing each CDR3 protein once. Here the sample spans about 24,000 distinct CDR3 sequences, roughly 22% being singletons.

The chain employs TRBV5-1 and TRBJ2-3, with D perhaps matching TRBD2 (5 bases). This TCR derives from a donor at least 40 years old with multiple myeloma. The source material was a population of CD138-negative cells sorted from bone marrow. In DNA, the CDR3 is TGCGCCAGCAGCTTGGAGACTATTCGGGCAGATACGCAGTATTTT. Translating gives CASSLETIRADTQYF.